The clone carrying this TCR beta chain was counted a single time. One junction end does not reproduce the germline sequence, and a read error may be involved. cDNA specific to TCR beta was made from approximately 0.55 ug of total RNA, with a constant-region primer employed for priming. Three nested multiplex PCR rounds, a slightly modified ARM-PCR method, built the TCR beta libraries. Primers for the first two PCR rounds were TRBV1-TRBV30 forward primers and a C-beta reverse primer (roughly 10 cycles per round). TCRdb reanalysed the multiplex PCR reads using MiXCR and keeps one entry per CDR3 protein. The profile shows under 200,000 distinct CDR3 sequences, around four fifths of them singletons. From unsorted bulk tissue weighing roughly 17-31 mg, DNA and RNA were co-extracted. Germline V lookup: CDR1 MDHEN, CDR2 SYDVKM. The CDR3 consists of 15 residues. The data were taken from a study of tumor-infiltrating lymphocytes in primary liver carcinoma. Study overall: Patients were both men and women, whose ages ran from 30 to 69 years.

Sample: tumor tissue from primary liver carcinoma. The chain recombines TRBV28 with TRBJ2-1, with 10 bases lining up with TRBD2. This TCR was sampled from a man aged 35 to 55 with primary liver carcinoma and hepatitis B virus infection. This CDR3 is CVSRNSGRSYNEQFF. CDR3 in DNA: TGTGTCAGCAGAAATAGCGGGAGGTCCTACAATGAGCAGTTCTTC.